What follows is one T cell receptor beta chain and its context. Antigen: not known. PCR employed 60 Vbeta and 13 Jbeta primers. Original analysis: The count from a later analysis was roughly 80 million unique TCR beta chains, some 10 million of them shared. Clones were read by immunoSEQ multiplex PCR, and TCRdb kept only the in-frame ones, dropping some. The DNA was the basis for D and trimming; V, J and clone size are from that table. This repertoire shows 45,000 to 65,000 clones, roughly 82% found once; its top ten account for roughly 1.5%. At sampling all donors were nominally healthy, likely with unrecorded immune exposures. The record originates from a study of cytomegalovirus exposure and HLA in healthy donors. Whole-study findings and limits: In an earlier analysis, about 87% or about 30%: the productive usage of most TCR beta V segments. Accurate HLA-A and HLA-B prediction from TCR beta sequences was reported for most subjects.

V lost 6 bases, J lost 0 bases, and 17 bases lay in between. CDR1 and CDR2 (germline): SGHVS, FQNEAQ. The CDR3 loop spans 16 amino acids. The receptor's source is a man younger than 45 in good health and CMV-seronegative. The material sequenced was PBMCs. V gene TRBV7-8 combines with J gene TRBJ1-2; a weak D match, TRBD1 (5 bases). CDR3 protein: CASSPPWGGANYGYTF. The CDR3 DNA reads TGTGCCAGCAGTCCTCCGTGGGGCGGAGCTAACTATGGCTACACCTTC.